This is a list of T cell receptor beta chains from one sample in a study of blood T cell repertoires in COVID-19. Clones were read by immunoSEQ multiplex PCR, and TCRdb kept only the in-frame ones, dropping some. In the table there are fewer than 350,000 clones, 88% of which are singletons. The material sequenced was peripheral blood. The receptors here all came from a man aged 18-30 years with active or convalescent COVID-19. Each CDR3 is given with its conserved first and last residue. The D gene is left open where the match is weak. A clone size is listed for some rows: how often the clone was seen (once, few, many), or a class if it is expanded.

d_gene	abundance	v_gene	j_gene	CDR3nt	CDR3aa
TRBD1	-	TRBV5-4	TRBJ2-2	TGTGCCAGCAGCGCCCGGGACAGAGACACCGGGGAGCTGTTTTTT	CASSARDRDTGELFF
TRBD1	-	TRBV6-4	TRBJ1-4	TGTGCCAGCAGTGACGGGACAGGGGGTAATGAAAAACTGTTTTTT	CASSDGTGGNEKLFF
TRBD2	-	TRBV25-1	TRBJ2-3	TGTGCCAGCAGTGAATGGGGTAGCGGGGGTGACACAGATACGCAGTATTTT	CASSEWGSGGDTDTQYF
TRBD1	-	TRBV7-9	TRBJ1-1	TGTGCCAGCACCTCCGGCGCCCAGGGACAGTTGACTGCTTTCTTT	CASTSGAQGQLTAFF
-	-	TRBV20-1	TRBJ1-2	TGCAGTGCTAGATCGAGCTATGGCTACACCTTC	CSARSSYGYTF
TRBD2	-	TRBV9	TRBJ2-3	TGTGCCAGCAGCCCTCTTGGGCTAGCGGGGGGGCCGGGCACAGATACGCAGTATTTT	CASSPLGLAGGPGTDTQYF
TRBD2	once	TRBV9	TRBJ2-5	TGTGCCAGCAGTGCTAGCGGGGGGTCCCAAGAGACCCAGTACTTC	CASSASGGSQETQYF
TRBD1	-	TRBV12-5	TRBJ2-6	TGTGCTAGTGGTTCAGACAGGGATCGTGGGGCCAACGTCCTGACTTTC	CASGSDRDRGANVLTF
-	-	TRBV27	TRBJ1-1	TGTGCCAGCAGTCGTACTACGGTGGGCACTGAAGCTTTCTTT	CASSRTTVGTEAFF
TRBD1	-	TRBV25-1	TRBJ1-1	TGTGCCAGCTCAGGGGGCGCGAGCACTGAAGCTTTCTTT	CASSGGASTEAFF
TRBD1	once	TRBV14	TRBJ1-3	TGTGCCAGCAGCCCCCGGGACAGGGGGCGTAACACCATATATTTT	CASSPRDRGRNTIYF
-	-	TRBV27	TRBJ2-7	TGTGCCAGCAGTCTCTCGGCCAGGTACGAGCAGTACTTC	CASSLSARYEQYF
TRBD1	-	TRBV24-1	TRBJ1-6	TGTGCCACCAGTGACCAGGGACAGGGGGGATTCTCCTATAATTCACCCCTCCACTTT	CATSDQGQGGFSYNSPLHF
-	-	TRBV7-9	TRBJ1-3	TGTGCCAGCAAGGAGGGCTCTGGAAACACCATATATTTT	CASKEGSGNTIYF
TRBD1	-	TRBV18	TRBJ2-5	TGTGCCAGCTCAAAGACAGGGCACTCTATCCAAGAGACCCAGTACTTC	CASSKTGHSIQETQYF
-	-	TRBV5-1	TRBJ2-2	TGCGCCAGCAGCTTCCATCAGGGCTCCACCGGGGAGCTGTTTTTT	CASSFHQGSTGELFF
-	-	TRBV20-1	TRBJ2-7	TGCAGTGCTACTCCCCTCTACGAGCAGTACTTC	CSATPLYEQYF
TRBD1	-	TRBV5-1	TRBJ2-3	TGCGCCAGTAAGACAGGGGCAGCAGATACGCAGTATTTT	CASKTGAADTQYF
-	-	TRBV27	TRBJ1-1	TGTGCCAGCAGTTTTGGGGGCGGCACTGAAGCTTTCTTT	CASSFGGGTEAFF
-	-	TRBV24-1	TRBJ2-1	TGTGCCACCAGTGCGGGCTACAATGAGCAGTTCTTC	CATSAGYNEQFF
TRBD1	-	TRBV19	TRBJ1-5	TGTGCCAGTAGTAAACAGGGGGATGCGCAGCCCCAGCATTTT	CASSKQGDAQPQHF
-	once	TRBV23-1	TRBJ2-2	TGCGCCATATTTTCGGGGGAGCTGTTTTTT	CAIFSGELFF
-	-	TRBV19	TRBJ2-7	TGTGCCAGTAGTAATGGGCAGGCAGGCTACGAGCAGTACTTC	CASSNGQAGYEQYF
-	-	TRBV12-3/TRBV12-4	TRBJ1-2	TGTGCCAGCAGTTATACCGACTCGCAGGGCTACACCTTC	CASSYTDSQGYTF
-	-	TRBV7-6	TRBJ2-7	TGTGCCAGCAGCTTAGATGAGGGAATCGGCTACGAGCAGTACTTC	CASSLDEGIGYEQYF
-	-	TRBV2	TRBJ2-4	TGTGCCAGCAGGGCGTCGGGGGGCCAAGCCAAAAACATTCAGTACTTC	CASRASGGQAKNIQYF
-	-	TRBV3-1/TRBV3-2	TRBJ2-7	TGTGCCAGCAGCCAAGATTTCCCCGCCTACGAGCAGTACTTC	CASSQDFPAYEQYF
-	-	TRBV6-5	TRBJ1-3	TGTGCCAGCAGAACCCAGCAGGGTATTGGAAACACCATATATTTT	CASRTQQGIGNTIYF
TRBD2	few	TRBV13	TRBJ2-3	TGTGCCAGCAGCCCCGGGACTAGTGGGAGCACAGATACGCAGTATTTT	CASSPGTSGSTDTQYF
TRBD1	-	TRBV2	TRBJ1-2	TGTGCCAGCAGTGAAGTAGGGACAGGCTGGCGTGGCTACACCTTC	CASSEVGTGWRGYTF
-	-	TRBV25-1	TRBJ1-4	TGTGCCAGCAGTGAATCCGGGGCTAATGAAAAACTGTTTTTT	CASSESGANEKLFF
-	-	TRBV11-2	TRBJ1-6	TGTGCCAGCAGCTACCGGGGAAGGGGAGGATATAATTCACCCCTCCACTTT	CASSYRGRGGYNSPLHF
TRBD1	-	TRBV5-1	TRBJ2-7	TGCGCCAGCAGCTCCGGGACAGGGGGCGCAAAGCCAGGCGAGCAGTACTTC	CASSSGTGGAKPGEQYF
TRBD1	-	TRBV27	TRBJ1-4	TGTGCCAGCAGTTTGCACCCCCGGACAGGAACTAATGAAAAACTGTTTTTT	CASSLHPRTGTNEKLFF
TRBD1	-	TRBV12-3/TRBV12-4	TRBJ1-6	TGTGCCAGCAGTGGACAGGGGGATTCACCCCTCCACTTT	CASSGQGDSPLHF
-	-	TRBV5-6	TRBJ1-6	TGTGCCAGCAGCTTGGATCGTTCACCCCTCCACTTT	CASSLDRSPLHF
-	once	TRBV5-1	TRBJ1-2	TGCGCCAGCAGCTTGGCCCCAGCTAACTATGGCTACACCTTC	CASSLAPANYGYTF
-	-	TRBV2	TRBJ1-1	TGTGCCAGCAGGCCGACAGTGAACACTGAAGCTTTCTTT	CASRPTVNTEAFF
-	-	TRBV10-2	TRBJ1-5	TGCGCCAGCAGTGAGTCTGACAGTTATTGGCCCCAGCATTTT	CASSESDSYWPQHF
-	once	TRBV10-3	TRBJ1-4	TGTGCCATTCAGGGTTCAACTAATGAAAAACTGTTTTTT	CAIQGSTNEKLFF
TRBD1	-	TRBV29-1	TRBJ2-7	TGCAGCGTTATGACAGGGACCTCCTACGAGCAGTACTTC	CSVMTGTSYEQYF
-	-	TRBV29-1	TRBJ2-1	TGCAGCGTTGTCACAGACTCCTACAATGAGCAGTTCTTC	CSVVTDSYNEQFF
TRBD1	-	TRBV12-3/TRBV12-4	TRBJ1-1	TGTGCCAGTACAGGGGGCACTGAAGCTTTCTTT	CASTGGTEAFF
-	-	TRBV29-1	TRBJ2-1	TGCAGCGTTGAAGGATTAGCAGGGAGGTCCTACAATGAGCAGTTCTTC	CSVEGLAGRSYNEQFF
-	-	TRBV6-5	TRBJ2-5	TGTGCCAGCAAAGGCGGCCGTGAGACCCAGTACTTC	CASKGGRETQYF
TRBD1	-	TRBV13	TRBJ2-2	TGTGCCAGCAGCTTAGGACAGGGGGCGGTCACCGGGGAGCTGTTTTTT	CASSLGQGAVTGELFF
TRBD1	few	TRBV2	TRBJ2-7	TGTGCCAGCAGTGCCGGGACAGCCACCTACGAGCAGTACTTC	CASSAGTATYEQYF
TRBD1	-	TRBV6-7	TRBJ2-1	TGTGCCAGCAGTCACGGGACAGTCTCCTACAATGAGCAGTTCTTC	CASSHGTVSYNEQFF
TRBD1	few	TRBV4-1	TRBJ1-1	TGCGCCAGCAGCCATACGAGGGTAGGGGGCGGAGTCGGTGGGTCCTTGGCTTTCTTT	CASSHTRVGGGVGGSLAFF
-	once	TRBV24-1	TRBJ1-1	TGTGCCACCAGGCGGTCGGGGAACACTGAAGCTTTCTTT	CATRRSGNTEAFF
-	-	TRBV4-1	TRBJ2-1	TGCGCCAGCAGCCATCCCCTCGGGGATTTGGATGAGCAGTTCTTC	CASSHPLGDLDEQFF
TRBD1	-	TRBV6-1	TRBJ1-1	TGTGCCAGCAGTGAAAGACAGGGGCAAGAAGCTTTCTTT	CASSERQGQEAFF
TRBD1	-	TRBV19	TRBJ1-2	TGTGCCAGTAGTCCCGTCCGGGACAGAGTACTATATGGCTACACCTTC	CASSPVRDRVLYGYTF
-	-	TRBV7-6	TRBJ2-2	TGTGCCAGCAGTTCCAGTGGGCCCGGGGAGCTGTTTTTT	CASSSSGPGELFF
-	-	TRBV13	TRBJ1-2	TGTGCCAGCAGCTTAGGCACAGTGGGACTAACTAACTATGGCTACACCTTC	CASSLGTVGLTNYGYTF
TRBD1	-	TRBV5-1	TRBJ2-3	TGCGCCAGCAGCGGCCGGGGTGGGGACAGGGGTGGAAATACGCAGTATTTT	CASSGRGGDRGGNTQYF
TRBD1	-	TRBV18	TRBJ1-1	TGTGCCAGCTCGCCGGGACAGGGGGCGAACACTGAAGCTTTCTTT	CASSPGQGANTEAFF
-	-	TRBV7-3	TRBJ2-3	TGTGCCAGCAGCTCCTCCGGCACAGATACGCAGTATTTT	CASSSSGTDTQYF
TRBD2	-	TRBV9	TRBJ2-3	TGTGCCAGCAGCCAGAACACGGGGGGGAGCACAGATACGCAGTATTTT	CASSQNTGGSTDTQYF